This entry describes one T cell receptor beta chain. V shed 0 bases and J shed 6 bases, with 10 bases lying between them. The CDR3 runs 14 residues. Germline lookup yields CDR1 SGDLS and CDR2 YYNGEE. The sample belongs to a study of CD8 T cells in Susac syndrome. Reverse transcription of roughly 0.5 to 1 ug RNA was carried out with random hexamers. From the immunoSEQ multiplex PCR reads, TCRdb called clonotypes with MiXCR, one entry per CDR3 protein. The table includes fewer than 350,000 distinct CDR3 sequences, over 75% detected once. The receptor comes from a human donor with multiple sclerosis. The gene calls are TRBV9 and TRBJ1-5; D is uncertain. The source material was CD8+ T cells from PBMCs. The CDR3: CASSVGGWGQPQHF. CDR3 nucleotides: TGTGCCAGCAGCGTAGGGGGATGGGGTCAGCCCCAGCATTTT.